Following are 11 T cell receptor beta chains from one sample sequenced in a study of T cell changes during pregnancy in multiple sclerosis. Libraries were prepared by immunoSEQ multiplex PCR; TCRdb keeps only in-frame clonotypes and omits some of them. The sample contains tens of thousands of clones, about 91% of which appear only once. This specimen consisted of peripheral blood, obtained after pregnancy. The receptors originated from a female donor with multiple sclerosis, enrolled in a pregnancy study.

This chain uses TRBV5-4 with TRBJ2-7; D not certain. V lost 4 bases and J 3 bases, leaving 8 bases between the germline ends. Germline assignment: CDR1 SGHNT and CDR2 YYREEE (reference sequence). The CDR3 is made up of 12 amino acids. The CDR3: CASSAASYEQYF. In DNA, the CDR3 is TGTGCCAGCAGCGCGGCCAGCTACGAGCAGTACTTC. The full variable domain, with the rest looked up from reference TRBV5-4 and TRBJ2-7, is ETGVTQSPTHLIKTRGQQVTLRCSSQSGHNTVSWYQQALGQGPQFIFQYYREEENGRGNFPPRFSGLQFPNYSSELNVNALELDDSALYLCASSAASYEQYFGPGTRLTVT.

V gene TRBV7-3 combines with J gene TRBJ1-1, with D maybe TRBD1 (6 bases). The germline V gene encodes CDR1 SGHTA and CDR2 FQGTGA. This CDR3 is 13 amino acids long. The V end lost 2 bases, the J end lost 6 bases, and 10 bases lay between the germline ends. CDR3 coding DNA: TGTGCCAGCAGCTTATTCAGGGGCTCTGAAGCTTTCTTT. Its protein is CASSLFRGSEAFF.

This chain uses TRBV2 with TRBJ1-2, with D perhaps matching TRBD1 (6 bases). Looked up from germline, CDR1 is SNHLY and CDR2 is FYNNEI. The CDR3 spans 15 residues. V lost 4 bases to trimming and J lost 4 bases, with 16 bases between them. CDR3 sequence: CASSADRSAGYGYTF. The CDR3 DNA follows: TGTGCCAGCAGTGCTGACAGGTCCGCGGGCTATGGCTACACCTTC. The whole variable domain, remainder taken from reference TRBV2 and TRBJ1-2, is EPEVTQTPSHQVTQMGQEVILRCVPISNHLYFYWYRQILGQKVEFLVSFYNNEISEKSEIFDDQFSVERPDGSNFTLKIRSTKLEDSAMYFCASSADRSAGYGYTFGSGTRLTVV.

This chain connects TRBV18 to TRBJ1-1; D is ambiguous. CDR3 length: 13 amino acids. V was cut by 6 bases and J by 2 bases, with 10 bases left in between. Germline V gene lookup returns CDR1 KGHSH and CDR2 LQKENI. CDR3 sequence (DNA): TGTGCCAGCTCCCCAGGAGAAAACACTGAAGCTTTCTTT. This translates into CASSPGENTEAFF.

The rearrangement links TRBV27 to TRBJ2-1, with a tentative D call TRBD1 (5 bases). V lost 3 bases and J 10 bases, leaving 13 bases between the germline ends. In germline, CDR1 is MNHEY, CDR2 SMNVEV (reference sequence). CDR3 length equals 13 residues. CDR3: CASSFSGFGEQFF. CDR3 sequence (DNA): TGTGCCAGCAGTTTTTCAGGGTTCGGGGAGCAGTTCTTC.

The chain combines TRBV18 with TRBJ1-2; possibly TRBD1 for D (6 bases). Germline values: CDR1 KGHSH, CDR2 LQKENI. The CDR3 is made up of 15 amino acids. V lost 3 bases to trimming and J lost 0 bases, with 11 bases between them. This CDR3 is CASSPTGLTNYGYTF. CDR3 nucleotides: TGTGCCAGCTCACCGACAGGTCTAACTAACTATGGCTACACCTTC.

The chain joins TRBV4-1 to TRBJ1-1, with TRBD1 identical over 11 bases. The CDR3 spans 15 residues. Per germline, CDR1 MGHRA and CDR2 YSYEKL. Trimming removed 2 bases from V and 4 bases from J; junction bases left unmatched: 3. The CDR3 nucleotides are TGCGCCAGCAGCCAAACGGGGACAGGGGGCACTGAAGCTTTCTTT. Protein: CASSQTGTGGTEAFF.

In its sample, this clone was seen a few times. The V call is TRBV7-2, the J call TRBJ2-7, with D maybe TRBD2 (5 bases). V lost 3 bases and J 0 bases, leaving 9 bases between the germline ends. Germline loops: CDR1 SGHTA, CDR2 FQGNSA. The CDR3 sequence is 14 residues long. The CDR3 spells CASSFPSLSYEQYF. In nucleotides, the CDR3 is TGTGCCAGCAGCTTCCCTAGCCTCTCCTACGAGCAGTACTTC. Full variable domain (missing parts from reference TRBV7-2 and TRBJ2-7): GAGVSQSPSNKVTEKGKDVELRCDPISGHTALYWYRQSLGQGLEFLIYFQGNSAPDKSGLPSDRFSAERTGGSVSTLTIQRTQQEDSAVYLCASSFPSLSYEQYFGPGTRLTVT.

For this clone: The germline gene is not matched at one end of the junction; a read error may be the cause. V and J are TRBV18 and TRBJ2-5; no definite D call. The CDR3 runs 13 residues. The germline V gene encodes CDR1 KGHSH and CDR2 LQKENI. CDR3: CASPPRNQETQYF. The DNA for the CDR3 is TGTGCCAGCCCACCGAGAAACCAAGAGACCCAGTACTTC.

This CDR3 is CASSLGLGSDTQYF. Here the CDR3 DNA reads TGTGCCAGCAGTCTTGGACTGGGCTCAGATACGCAGTATTTT. The chain joins TRBV6-4 to TRBJ2-3, with a weak D call TRBD2 (5 bases). CDR3 length equals 14 residues. V lost 5 bases, J lost 4 bases, and 13 bases lay in between. Germline V gene sequence: CDR1 MRHNA, CDR2 SNTAGT.

This clone was counted many times. CDR3 in DNA: TGCGCCAGCAGCTATAGCACAGATACGCAGTATTTT. This codes for CASSYSTDTQYF. The V call is TRBV10-1, the J call TRBJ2-3; D is unclear. The CDR3 loop spans 12 amino acids. Between the trimmed V and J ends, which lost 6 bases and 0 bases, there was a span of 4 bases. Germline V gives CDR1 WNHNN, CDR2 SYGVQD (reference sequence).